Shown below are 9 T cell receptor beta chains from a single sample sequenced in a study of T cell responses to AZD1222 COVID-19 vaccine. Profiled with immunoSEQ multiplex PCR; TCRdb holds only in-frame clones, not every one. Of about 110,000 clones in the sample, around nine tenths were seen once. The sample here was peripheral blood, taken on day 0 of AZD1222 vaccination. The receptors derive from an adult in good health.

V and J are TRBV6-5 and TRBJ2-7; 7 bases map to TRBD2. CDR3 length equals 14 residues. CDR1 is MNHEY and CDR2 is SVGAGI in the germline V gene. Unmatched junction bases numbered 4, after V lost 2 bases and J lost 3 bases. The CDR3 DNA follows: TGTGCCAGCAGTTACGGGGGGGAATTCTACGAGCAGTACTTC. Amino acids: CASSYGGEFYEQYF.

CDR3 sequence: CASSSGNNEKLFF. CDR3 sequence (DNA): TGTGCCAGCAGCTCGGGGAATAATGAAAAACTGTTTTTT. The chain recombines TRBV5-4 with TRBJ1-4; D remains unclear. Germline CDR1 is SGHNT and CDR2 is YYREEE (reference sequence). Trimming removed 3 bases from V and 4 bases from J, with 7 bases in between. The CDR3 length is 13 residues.

V and J are TRBV4-2 and TRBJ2-7, with D maybe TRBD2 (6 bases). The CDR3 loop spans 13 amino acids. Germline V CDR1 and CDR2: LGHNA, YNFKEQ. V lost 4 bases to trimming and J lost 4 bases, with 11 bases between them. The CDR3 DNA is TGTGCCAGCAGCCGAGGGGCGGGGTACGAGCAGTACTTC. It is translated as CASSRGAGYEQYF.

V usage is TRBV9 and J usage is TRBJ2-2, with D hard to call. The germline V and J ends were trimmed by 0 bases and 4 bases, with 4 bases remaining between them. The germline V gene has CDR1 SGDLS and CDR2 YYNGEE. The CDR3 is 13 amino acids. For the CDR3, the DNA is TGTGCCAGCAGCGTAGTCACCACCGGGGAGCTGTTTTTT. Protein sequence: CASSVVTTGELFF. The full variable domain, with the rest looked up from reference TRBV9 and TRBJ2-2, is DSGVTQTPKHLITATGQRVTLRCSPRSGDLSVYWYQQSLDQGLQFLIQYYNGEERAKGNILERFSAQQFPDLHSELNLSSLELGDSALYFCASSVVTTGELFFGEGSRLTVL.

V and J are TRBV5-6 and TRBJ1-3, with D possibly matching TRBD1 (5 bases). The V gene lost 4 bases and the J gene lost 2 bases, with 13 bases spanning the gap. Germline V lookup: CDR1 SGHDT, CDR2 YYEEEE. CDR3 size: 15 residues. As DNA, the CDR3 is TGTGCCAGCAGCCCGCTTGGGGGGACTGGAAACACCATATATTTT. Translated: CASSPLGGTGNTIYF.

The chain is built from TRBV5-1 and TRBJ2-1, with 12 bases identical to TRBD2. V dropped 7 bases and J dropped 8; count of bases not matched to a gene: 10. There are 15 residues in the CDR3. Germline V gene sequence: CDR1 SGHRS, CDR2 YFSETQ. The CDR3 loop reads CASATRTSGVDEQFF. The CDR3, as DNA: TGCGCCAGCGCGACTAGGACTAGCGGGGTCGATGAGCAGTTCTTC. Complete variable domain (other parts from reference TRBV5-1 and TRBJ2-1): KAGVTQTPRYLIKTRGQQVTLSCSPISGHRSVSWYQQTPGQGLQFLFEYFSETQRNKGNFPGRFSGRQFSNSRSEMNVSTLELGDSALYLCASATRTSGVDEQFFGPGTRLTVL.

The chain combines TRBV6-5 with TRBJ2-7; 9 nucleotides align to TRBD2. Germline CDR1 MNHEY, CDR2 SVGAGI. The CDR3 sequence is 14 residues long. V lost 7 bases to trimming and J lost 3 bases; unmatched junction nucleotides: 7. The CDR3 loop is CASKGQRGVYEQYF. The CDR3, as DNA: TGTGCCAGCAAAGGCCAGCGGGGGGTCTACGAGCAGTACTTC.

This clone appeared once. J is TRBJ2-7 and V is TRBV2; unclear D gene. Germline CDR1 is SNHLY and CDR2 is FYNNEI. CDR3 length: 10 amino acids. The V end lost 6 bases, the J end lost 2 bases, and 2 bases lay between the germline ends. The CDR3 DNA reads TGTGCCAGCAGAACCTACGAGCAGTACTTC. It yields the protein CASRTYEQYF.

This chain connects TRBV5-1 to TRBJ2-5; 7 nucleotides line up with TRBD1. This CDR3 comprises 15 residues. Germline lookup yields CDR1 SGHRS and CDR2 YFSETQ. V was pared by 6 bases and J by 2 bases, with 10 bases of the junction left unmatched. The CDR3 is CASKSSGTAQETQYF. CDR3 DNA: TGCGCCAGCAAGAGCTCCGGGACAGCTCAAGAGACCCAGTACTTC.